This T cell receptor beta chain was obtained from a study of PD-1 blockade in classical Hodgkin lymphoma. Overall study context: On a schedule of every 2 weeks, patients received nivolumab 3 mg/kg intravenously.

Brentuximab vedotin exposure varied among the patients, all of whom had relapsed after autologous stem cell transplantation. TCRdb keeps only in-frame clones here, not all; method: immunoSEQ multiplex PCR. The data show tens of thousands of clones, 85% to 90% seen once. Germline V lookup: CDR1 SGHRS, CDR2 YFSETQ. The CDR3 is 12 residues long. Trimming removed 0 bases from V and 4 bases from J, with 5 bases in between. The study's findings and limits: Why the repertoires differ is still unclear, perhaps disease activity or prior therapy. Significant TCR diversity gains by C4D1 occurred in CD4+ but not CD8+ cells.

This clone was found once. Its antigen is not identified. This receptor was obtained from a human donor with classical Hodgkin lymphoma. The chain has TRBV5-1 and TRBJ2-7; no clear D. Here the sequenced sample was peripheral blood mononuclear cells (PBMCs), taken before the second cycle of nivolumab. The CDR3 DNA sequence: TGCGCCAGCAGCTTGGGGCAGTACGAGCAGTACTTC. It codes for CASSLGQYEQYF. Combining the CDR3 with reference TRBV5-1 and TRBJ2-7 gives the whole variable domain KAGVTQTPRYLIKTRGQQVTLSCSPISGHRSVSWYQQTPGQGLQFLFEYFSETQRNKGNFPGRFSGRQFSNSRSEMNVSTLELGDSALYLCASSLGQYEQYFGPGTRLTVT.